These T cell receptor beta chains were read from a single sample in a study of PD-L1 blockade in urothelial cancer. The table came from immunoSEQ multiplex PCR; TCRdb's copy has only in-frame clones and leaves some out. The table records roughly 51,000 clones, 70% to 90% of them present only once. This sample comprised PBMCs, obtained around atezolizumab (anti-PD-L1) treatment. The receptors here all came from a man between 45 and 60 years old with urothelial cancer. Each CDR3 is given without its conserved first and last residue. The order of the fields is D gene, V gene, clone size, CDR3 protein. A D gene is named only where the DNA matches it firmly. A row's size may be missing; if present it is once, few, many or a size class.

D: .
V: TRBV5-4
size: .
CDR3: ASSLLRDQDTQY

D: .
V: TRBV6-1
size: .
CDR3: ASSEGVKSGETQY

D: TRBD1
V: TRBV5-4
size: once
CDR3: ASSPNRQGRYEQY

D: TRBD2
V: TRBV5-6
size: .
CDR3: ASSTGLADNEQF

D: .
V: TRBV30
size: .
CDR3: ACQWANQPQH

D: TRBD1
V: TRBV7-9
size: once
CDR3: ASSLGGQGRAYGYT

D: .
V: TRBV6-1
size: .
CDR3: ASSEDASSGNTIY

D: TRBD2
V: TRBV7-2
size: .
CDR3: ASSTRLAGASGELF

D: .
V: TRBV19
size: .
CDR3: ASRLSPRGRSNQPQH

D: .
V: TRBV6-5
size: .
CDR3: ASSYSEGLNTGELF